These 11 T cell receptor beta chains originate from one sample sequenced in a study of blood T cell repertoires in COVID-19. The assay was immunoSEQ multiplex PCR, and TCRdb's table has in-frame clones only and misses some. The profile covers some 120,000 clones, with about three quarters appearing a single time and about 2.2% taken by the ten largest. The material sequenced was peripheral blood. These receptor sequences come from a woman in her 70s with acute or convalescent COVID-19.

The genes are TRBV27 and TRBJ1-5; perhaps TRBD1 as D (6 bases). The germline V gene has CDR1 MNHEY and CDR2 SMNVEV (reference sequence). Trimming cost V 2 bases and J 2 bases, with 13 bases left between them. The length of the CDR3 is 16 residues. CDR3 amino acids: CASSLMGAGGNQPQHF. The CDR3 DNA is TGTGCCAGCAGTTTAATGGGGGCAGGAGGCAATCAGCCCCAGCATTTT.

This chain joins TRBV7-2 and TRBJ2-2; no clear D. The V end was cut by 6 bases, the J end by 3 bases, with 5 bases between. The CDR3 loop spans 12 amino acids. CDR1 is SGHTA and CDR2 is FQGNSA in the germline V gene. Here the CDR3 reads CASRTHTGELFF. CDR3 in DNA: TGTGCCAGCAGGACACACACCGGGGAGCTGTTTTTT.

The chain recombines TRBV7-2 with TRBJ1-2; 8 nucleotides line up with TRBD1. CDR3 length equals 14 residues. Germline V CDR1 and CDR2: SGHTA, FQGNSA. After removal of 5 bases from V and 4 bases from J, the junction contained 6 bases not matched to a gene. The CDR3 loop reads CASSPTGDRYGYTF. The CDR3 coding sequence is TGTGCCAGCAGCCCGACAGGGGACCGCTATGGCTACACCTTC.

This sequence joins TRBV9 and TRBJ2-3; unclear D gene. The CDR3 has 15 residues. CDR1 is SGDLS, CDR2 YYNGEE, per germline. Trimming left V 4 bases short and J 0 bases short, with 12 bases between. As DNA, the CDR3 is TGTGCCAGCAGCCTAAAAGTTACTAGCACAGATACGCAGTATTTT. It yields the protein CASSLKVTSTDTQYF. Using reference TRBV9 and TRBJ2-3 for the parts outside the CDR3, the full variable domain is DSGVTQTPKHLITATGQRVTLRCSPRSGDLSVYWYQQSLDQGLQFLIQYYNGEERAKGNILERFSAQQFPDLHSELNLSSLELGDSALYFCASSLKVTSTDTQYFGPGTRLTVL.

The V gene is TRBV6-5, the J gene TRBJ2-7, with TRBD2 matching over 7 bases. The germline V gene has CDR1 MNHEY and CDR2 SVGAGI. This CDR3 comprises 14 residues. V lost 0 bases and J lost 11; bases outside the gene matches: 10. The CDR3 is CASSYSSGGRKEYF. CDR3 DNA sequence: TGTGCCAGCAGTTACTCTAGTGGCGGGAGAAAGGAGTACTTC.

The rearrangement links TRBV24-1 to TRBJ1-4, with D maybe TRBD1 (5 bases). The CDR3 is 14 residues long. Per the germline V gene, CDR1 is KGHDR and CDR2 is SFDVKD. The ends were cut back, 7 bases at V and 7 bases at J, with 15 bases in the middle. The CDR3 bases are TGTGCCACCAGCGATGGGGGGACTGGTGAAAAACTGTTTTTT. Translating gives CATSDGGTGEKLFF.

The chain combines TRBV2 with TRBJ2-1; 8 nucleotides match TRBD1. Germline V lookup: CDR1 SNHLY, CDR2 FYNNEI. CDR3 length: 14 amino acids. V lost 8 bases, J lost 4 bases, and 7 bases stayed unmatched. The CDR3 DNA follows: TGTGCCAGCGGGGCGGACAGGGCTTACAATGAGCAGTTCTTC. Amino acid sequence: CASGADRAYNEQFF.

The chain links TRBV28 to TRBJ2-5; 7 bases map to TRBD2. Germline CDR1 reads MDHEN; CDR2 reads SYDVKM. The CDR3 is 16 amino acids. Unmatched junction bases numbered 10, after V lost 5 bases and J lost 1 base. CDR3 region: CASSPLTASGQETQYF. The DNA for the CDR3 is TGTGCCAGCAGTCCATTGACAGCTAGCGGCCAAGAGACCCAGTACTTC.

This chain joins TRBV28 and TRBJ2-5, with 7 bases lining up with TRBD2. The CDR3 has 14 residues. The ends lost 6 bases at V and 3 bases at J; junction bases unmatched: 7. From germline, CDR1 is MDHEN and CDR2 SYDVKM. For the CDR3, the DNA is TGTGCCAGCAGGGACTGGCGGGAGAAAGAGACCCAGTACTTC. Its protein product is CASRDWREKETQYF.

The DNA of the CDR3 is TGTGCCAGTAGCCCCCAAGGGGTTGGCACCGGGGAGCTGTTTTTT. Translating it yields CASSPQGVGTGELFF. The genes are TRBV19 and TRBJ2-2, with TRBD1 as a possible D gene (5 bases). This CDR3 has 15 residues. The germline V and J ends were trimmed by 6 bases and 4 bases, with 15 bases remaining between them. CDR1 is LNHDA and CDR2 is SQIVND in the germline V gene (reference sequence).

CDR3 nucleotide sequence: TGTGCCAGCAGCCGTCAGCTGGGGGGGGGTACTGAAGCTTTCTTT. It encodes CASSRQLGGGTEAFF. This sequence joins TRBV4-2 and TRBJ1-1, with D maybe TRBD1 (5 bases). The V end was cut by 4 bases, the J end by 5 bases, with 17 bases between. The CDR3 extends over 15 amino acids. Germline CDR1 is LGHNA and CDR2 is YNFKEQ.